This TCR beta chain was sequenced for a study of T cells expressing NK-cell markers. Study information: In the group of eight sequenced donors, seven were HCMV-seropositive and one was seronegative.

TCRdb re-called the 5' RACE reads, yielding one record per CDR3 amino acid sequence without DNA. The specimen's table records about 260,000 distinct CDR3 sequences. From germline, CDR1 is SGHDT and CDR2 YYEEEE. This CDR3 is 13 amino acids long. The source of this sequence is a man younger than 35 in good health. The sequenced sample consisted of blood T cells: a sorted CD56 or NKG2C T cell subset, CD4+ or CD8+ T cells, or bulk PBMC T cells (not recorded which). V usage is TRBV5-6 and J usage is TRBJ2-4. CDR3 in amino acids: CASSSPEADIQYF. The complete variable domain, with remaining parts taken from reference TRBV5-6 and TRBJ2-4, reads DAGVTQSPTHLIKTRGQQVTLRCSPKSGHDTVSWYQQALGQGPQFIFQYYEEEERQRGNFPDRFSGHQFPNYSSELNVNALLLGDSALYLCASSSPEADIQYFGAGTRLSVL.